The rows below give T cell receptor beta chains drawn from one sample of a study of monozygotic twins with inflammatory bowel disease. TCRdb reworked the 5' RACE reads into one entry per CDR3 protein, no DNA. The listing contains over 200,000 distinct CDR3 sequences. Sequencing used blood. The source of these receptors is a human donor with ulcerative colitis or Crohn's disease, or a healthy co-twin of an affected twin (not recorded which). CDR3s include the opening cysteine and the closing phenylalanine or tryptophan.

CDR3 length: 13
J gene: TRBJ2-3
V gene: TRBV6-1
CDR3 protein: CASSEAPRASQYF

CDR3 length: 14
J gene: TRBJ1-4
V gene: TRBV6-5
CDR3 protein: CASSSVGPWEKLFF

CDR3 length: 17
J gene: TRBJ2-5
V gene: TRBV25-1
CDR3 protein: CASSEYLAGYRQETQYF

CDR3 length: 15
J gene: TRBJ1-3
V gene: TRBV7-9
CDR3 protein: CASSSQEFSGNTIYF

CDR3 length: 14
J gene: TRBJ1-1
V gene: TRBV4-1
CDR3 protein: CASTRGEGNIEAFF

CDR3 length: 14
J gene: TRBJ1-1
V gene: TRBV20-1
CDR3 protein: CSARSGRSGTEAFF

CDR3 length: 16
J gene: TRBJ2-3
V gene: TRBV20-1
CDR3 protein: CSAKAGTSGDTDTQYF

CDR3 length: 16
J gene: TRBJ2-1
V gene: TRBV5-1
CDR3 protein: CASSQGVGGPTNEQFF

CDR3 length: 13
J gene: TRBJ2-4
V gene: TRBV20-1
CDR3 protein: CSANHQAKNIQYF

CDR3 length: 14
J gene: TRBJ1-6
V gene: TRBV7-9
CDR3 protein: CASSLRQDNSPLHF

CDR3 length: 12
J gene: TRBJ1-2
V gene: TRBV7-9
CDR3 protein: CASSLHSASYTF

CDR3 length: 14
J gene: TRBJ2-7
V gene: TRBV18
CDR3 protein: CASSPRTGVNEQYF

CDR3 length: 13
J gene: TRBJ2-2
V gene: TRBV3-1
CDR3 protein: CASRGANTGELFF

CDR3 length: 16
J gene: TRBJ2-6
V gene: TRBV12-3/TRBV12-4
CDR3 protein: CASSPLGISWANVLTF

CDR3 length: 13
J gene: TRBJ2-5
V gene: TRBV2
CDR3 protein: CASSEWGGETQYF

CDR3 length: 14
J gene: TRBJ1-5
V gene: TRBV12-3/TRBV12-4
CDR3 protein: CASSHRDSYQPQHF